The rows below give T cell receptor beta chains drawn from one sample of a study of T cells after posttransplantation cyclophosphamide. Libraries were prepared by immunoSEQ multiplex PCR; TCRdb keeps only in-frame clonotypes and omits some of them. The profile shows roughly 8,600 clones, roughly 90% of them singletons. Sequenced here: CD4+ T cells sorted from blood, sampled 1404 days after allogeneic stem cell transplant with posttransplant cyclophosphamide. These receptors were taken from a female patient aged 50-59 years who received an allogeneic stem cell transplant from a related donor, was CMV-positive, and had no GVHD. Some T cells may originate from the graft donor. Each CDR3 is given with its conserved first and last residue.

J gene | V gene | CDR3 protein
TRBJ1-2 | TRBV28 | CASSLGGGGGYTF
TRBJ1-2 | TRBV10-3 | CAITKETELNYGYTF
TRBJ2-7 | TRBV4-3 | CASSQGLGQGAYEQYF
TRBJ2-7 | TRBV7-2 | CASSAPSGRPYEQYF
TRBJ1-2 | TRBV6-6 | CASTLLTGNYGYTF
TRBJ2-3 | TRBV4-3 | CASSRGGRTDTQYF
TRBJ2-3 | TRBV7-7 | CASSLGRGGTDTQYF
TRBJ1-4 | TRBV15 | CATSRGGRGRDEKLFF
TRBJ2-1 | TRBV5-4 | CASSLTQGPYNEQFF
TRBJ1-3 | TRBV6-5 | CASSPTGTGNTIYF
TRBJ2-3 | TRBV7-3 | CASSKDYAADTQYF
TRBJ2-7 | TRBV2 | CASSEVVGAHGEQYF
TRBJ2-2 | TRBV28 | CASSFLWTSEGGELFF
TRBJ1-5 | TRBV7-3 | CASSHTTGTNQPQHF
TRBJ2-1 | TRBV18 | CASSPARYEQFF
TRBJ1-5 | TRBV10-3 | CATTEPYSNQPQHF
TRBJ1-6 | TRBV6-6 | CASRSTLSSYNSPLHF
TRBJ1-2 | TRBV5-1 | CASSLRTGYGYTF
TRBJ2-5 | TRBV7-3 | CASSLLGQAQETQYF
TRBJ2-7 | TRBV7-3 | CASSLAPAGYEQYF
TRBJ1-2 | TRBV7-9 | CASSLGRSDAGYTF
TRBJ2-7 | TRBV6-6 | CASSFETRGPYEQYF
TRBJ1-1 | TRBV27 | CASSPFRNTEAFF
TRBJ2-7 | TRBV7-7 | CASSLGQGDSYEQYF
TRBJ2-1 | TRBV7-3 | CASSSSSYNEQFF
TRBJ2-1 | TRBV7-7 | CASSLSLGHDEQFF
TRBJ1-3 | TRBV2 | CASGTAKGATIYF
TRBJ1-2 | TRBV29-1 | CSVEAYRGDGYTF
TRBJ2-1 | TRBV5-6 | CASSLGTGLIGEQFF
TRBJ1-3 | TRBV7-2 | CASSLLGAGGNTIYF
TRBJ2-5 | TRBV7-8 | CASSLGRVQETQYF
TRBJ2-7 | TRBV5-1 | CASSPALLNFIDSLFYEQYF
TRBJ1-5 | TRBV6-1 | CASTEGPSQPQHF
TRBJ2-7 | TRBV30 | CAYLTGTSGSRSSYEQYF
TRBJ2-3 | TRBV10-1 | CASSLAGDTDTQYF
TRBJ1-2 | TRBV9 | CASHSYPRDGYTF
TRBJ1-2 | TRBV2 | CASLPGGANYGYTF
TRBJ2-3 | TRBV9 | CASSVDPRGGIGTDTQYF
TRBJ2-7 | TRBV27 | CASRPRGKGREQYF
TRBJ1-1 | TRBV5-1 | CASSHDTSNTEAFF
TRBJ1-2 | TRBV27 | CASSLEGRGHGYTF
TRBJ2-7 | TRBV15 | CATSRGYTSGRDLYEQYF
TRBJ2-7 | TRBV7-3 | CASRPRLAGGPYEQYF
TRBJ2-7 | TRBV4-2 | CASSQPTSGGPYEQYF
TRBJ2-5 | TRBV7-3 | CASSLGAIPEETQYF
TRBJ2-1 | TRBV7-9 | CASNPTAGTPYNEQFF
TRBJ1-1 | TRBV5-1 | CASSFTVSENTEAFF
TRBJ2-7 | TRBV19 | CASSIRAGTYEQYF
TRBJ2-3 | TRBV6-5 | CASSNRGVTDTQYF
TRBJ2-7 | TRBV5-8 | CASSLSGLPKEGEQYF
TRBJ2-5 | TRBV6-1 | CASSALQGTQETQYF
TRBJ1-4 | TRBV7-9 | CASSLAKYRVTNEKLFF
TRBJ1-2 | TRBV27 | CASTPGGQGSFYGHTF
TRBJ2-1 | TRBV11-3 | CASSSYGLAGNEQFF
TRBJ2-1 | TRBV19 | CASSNRLAGGPYNEQFF
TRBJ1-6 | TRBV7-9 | CASSLGQAIYNSPLHF
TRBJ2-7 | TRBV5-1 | CASSLVDGAYEQYF
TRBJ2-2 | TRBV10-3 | CAISESVEFPNTGELFF
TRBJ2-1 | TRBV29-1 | CSAGLAGGPAYNEQFF